The 27 T cell receptor beta chains given below trace back to one sample, sequenced in a study of early T cells in non-severe SARS-CoV-2 infection. TCRdb reanalysed the 5' RACE reads using MiXCR and keeps one entry per CDR3 protein. The sample lists fewer than 45,000 distinct CDR3 sequences, 8% to 10% occurring once. The sequenced sample consisted of whole blood. The source is an adult who was a healthcare worker with PCR-confirmed SARS-CoV-2 infection or an uninfected control (not recorded which).

The sample holds many counts of this clonotype. The rearrangement links TRBV7-3 to TRBJ2-6; D gene uncertain. The CDR3 runs to 13 residues. V was clipped by 5 bases and J by 2 bases, with 4 bases between them. The germline V gene has CDR1 SGHTA and CDR2 FQGTGA. The CDR3 spells CASSTPGANVLTF. Here the CDR3 DNA reads TGTGCCAGCAGCACCCCTGGGGCCAACGTCCTGACTTTC.

This clonotype was detected many times. This rearrangement joins TRBV6-2 or TRBV6-3 to TRBJ2-7, with a tentative D call TRBD2 (7 bases). Deletions cut 7 bases from V and 0 bases from J, with 13 bases between. This CDR3 has 14 residues. Germline V CDR1 and CDR2: MNHEY, SVGEGT. The CDR3 DNA reads as TGTGCCAGCACGCCGGGGGGCCACTCCTACGAGCAGTACTTC. Translated: CASTPGGHSYEQYF.

This clonotype was counted many times. The chain has TRBV24-1 and TRBJ2-1, with D possibly matching TRBD2 (5 bases). The CDR3 totals 13 residues. Looked up from germline, CDR1 is KGHDR and CDR2 is SFDVKD. Trimming cost V 3 bases and J 8 bases, with 10 bases left between them. As DNA, the CDR3 is TGTGCCACCAGTGATGACCGAGGGCATGAGCAGTTCTTC. It encodes CATSDDRGHEQFF.

In this sample, this clonotype is medium-sized. The chain carries TRBV11-2 and TRBJ2-1, with D tentatively TRBD1 or TRBD2 (5 bases each). Trimming shortened V by 1 base and J by 4 bases, and 11 bases separated the two germline ends. The CDR3 spans 15 residues. The germline CDR1 and CDR2 sequences are SGHAT and FQNNGV. In DNA form, the CDR3 reads TGTGCCAGCAGCTTAGCGGGGACCCAATACAATGAGCAGTTCTTC. Translating gives CASSLAGTQYNEQFF. Variable domain in full (rest from reference TRBV11-2 and TRBJ2-1): EAGVAQSPRYKIIEKRQSVAFWCNPISGHATLYWYQQILGQGPKLLIQFQNNGVVDDSQLPKDRFSAERLKGVDSTLKIQPAKLEDSAVYLCASSLAGTQYNEQFFGPGTRLTVL.

This clonotype showed up many times. This rearrangement joins TRBV20-1 to TRBJ2-5; D might be TRBD1 or TRBD2, each matching 6 bases. Germline V CDR1 and CDR2: DFQATT, SNEGSKA (reference sequence). This CDR3 region has 11 residues. The germline V and J ends were trimmed by 5 bases and 5 bases, with 9 bases remaining between them. CDR3 bases: TGCAGTGCTCAAGGGGGGGAGACCCAGTACTTC. Protein sequence: CSAQGGETQYF.

The CDR3 coding sequence is TGCAGTGCGGGACAGGGTTCGGAGCAGTACTTC. It is translated as CSAGQGSEQYF. This sequence joins TRBV20-1 and TRBJ2-7, with 9 positions matching TRBD1. V was pared by 6 bases and J by 7 bases, with 4 bases of the junction left unmatched. This CDR3 has 11 amino acids. CDR1 and CDR2 from the germline V gene are DFQATT and SNEGSKA (reference sequence).

This clonotype has at least ten counts. The chain recombines TRBV5-4 with TRBJ2-3; no firm D call. The CDR3 contains 13 residues. Germline V CDR1 and CDR2: SGHNT, YYREEE (reference sequence). Between the trimmed V and J ends, which lost 1 base and 2 bases, there was a span of 5 bases. The CDR3 loop is CASSLHNTDTQYF. CDR3 bases: TGTGCCAGCAGCTTGCATAACACAGATACGCAGTATTTT.

This clonotype was seen at least ten times. The rearrangement links TRBV5-1 to TRBJ2-1, with D possibly being TRBD2 (6 bases). Trimming removed 0 bases from V and 12 bases from J, with 19 bases in between. CDR3 length equals 15 residues. Per the germline V gene, CDR1 is SGHRS and CDR2 is YFSETQ. The CDR3 protein is CASSLGPDWQGGQFF. As DNA, the CDR3 is TGCGCCAGCAGCTTGGGCCCCGACTGGCAGGGAGGGCAGTTCTTC.

The chain combines TRBV19 with TRBJ2-5; the D is unclear. The V end lost 4 bases, the J end lost 0 bases, and 12 bases lay between the germline ends. CDR1 is LNHDA and CDR2 is SQIVND in the germline V gene (reference sequence). This CDR3 has 15 residues. The CDR3 DNA is TGTGCCAGTAGTACGAACTTCAATAACCAAGAGACCCAGTACTTC. Protein: CASSTNFNNQETQYF.

The table lists this clonotype with many counts. The V and J genes are TRBV3-1 and TRBJ1-2; D unclear. V lost 4 bases to trimming and J lost 5 bases, with 11 bases between them. There are 13 residues in the CDR3. CDR1 and CDR2 from the germline V gene are LGHDT and YNNKEL (reference sequence). CDR3 protein: CASSPDRLYGYTF. The CDR3 nucleotides read TGTGCCAGCAGCCCAGATCGGTTGTATGGCTACACCTTC.

This rearrangement joins TRBV7-9 to TRBJ2-6; D is ambiguous. The germline gives CDR1 SEHNR, CDR2 FQNEAQ (reference sequence). This CDR3 is 14 amino acids long. V was trimmed by 4 bases and J by 0 bases, leaving 4 bases between them. The CDR3 DNA follows: TGTGCCAGCAGCTGGGTCTCTGGGGCCAACGTCCTGACTTTC. It is translated as CASSWVSGANVLTF. The complete variable domain, with remaining parts taken from reference TRBV7-9 and TRBJ2-6, reads DTGVSQNPRHKITKRGQNVTFRCDPISEHNRLYWYRQTLGQGPEFLTYFQNEAQLEKSRLLSDRFSAERPKGSFSTLEIQRTEQGDSAMYLCASSWVSGANVLTFGAGSRLTVL.

This clonotype was counted ten times or more. This chain joins TRBV27 and TRBJ1-6; D unclear. Trimming took 3 bases from V and 7 from J, leaving 10 bases between them. The germline V gene has CDR1 MNHEY and CDR2 SMNVEV (reference sequence). The CDR3 loop spans 14 amino acids. CDR3 sequence (DNA): TGTGCCAGCAGTTTTAGGACTTACAATTCACCCCTCCACTTT. Protein product: CASSFRTYNSPLHF.

This clonotype was found many times. This chain uses TRBV7-2 with TRBJ1-1; a weak D match, TRBD1 (6 bases). This CDR3 comprises 14 residues. Germline V lookup: CDR1 SGHTA, CDR2 FQGNSA. The germline V and J ends were trimmed by 1 base and 5 bases, with 11 bases remaining between them. The CDR3 loop is CASSLVGQGTEAFF. CDR3 DNA sequence: TGTGCCAGCAGCTTAGTCGGTCAGGGGACTGAAGCTTTCTTT.

V and J are TRBV12-3 or TRBV12-4 and TRBJ1-1, with D unresolved. V lost 3 bases to trimming and J lost 1 base, with 9 bases between them. The CDR3 runs 14 residues. CDR3 sequence (DNA): TGTGCCAGCAGTTTCCGGGCTACGAACACTGAAGCTTTCTTT. Protein sequence: CASSFRATNTEAFF.

The J gene is TRBJ1-2, the V gene TRBV29-1, with a tentative D call TRBD1 (6 bases). Trimming took 5 bases from V and 2 from J, leaving 18 bases between them. CDR3 size: 15 residues. CDR1 and CDR2 (germline): SQVTM, ANQGSEA. The CDR3 nucleotides read TGCAGCGTTCAAGGGACACCCGGATCCAACTATGGCTACACCTTC. Encoded protein: CSVQGTPGSNYGYTF.

This chain joins TRBV11-2 and TRBJ2-3, with 9 bases aligning to TRBD2. The CDR3 totals 16 residues. V gave up 4 bases and J gave up 6 bases; unmatched junction bases: 11. Germline V gene sequence: CDR1 SGHAT, CDR2 FQNNGV. The CDR3 DNA follows: TGTGCCAGCAGCTCCCCGGGGGGACTAGCAGACGATACGCAGTATTTT. Protein sequence: CASSSPGGLADDTQYF. Complete variable domain (other parts from reference TRBV11-2 and TRBJ2-3): EAGVAQSPRYKIIEKRQSVAFWCNPISGHATLYWYQQILGQGPKLLIQFQNNGVVDDSQLPKDRFSAERLKGVDSTLKIQPAKLEDSAVYLCASSSPGGLADDTQYFGPGTRLTVL.

This clonotype was counted many times. The chain is built from TRBV7-2 and TRBJ2-1; D possibly uses TRBD1 or TRBD2 (6 bases each). The CDR3 sequence is 16 residues long. From germline, CDR1 is SGHTA and CDR2 FQGNSA. V lost 1 base, J lost 3 bases, and 13 bases lay in between. The CDR3 DNA reads TGTGCCAGCAGCTTAGGAGGGGGAGCGGGCTACAATGAGCAGTTCTTC. This sequence encodes CASSLGGGAGYNEQFF.

The sample holds many counts of this clonotype. J is TRBJ2-2 and V is TRBV20-1; D is ambiguous. Germline values: CDR1 DFQATT, CDR2 SNEGSKA (reference sequence). V was pared by 4 bases and J by 2 bases, with 5 bases between. The CDR3 contains 12 residues. The CDR3 is CSANPNTGELFF. CDR3 DNA sequence: TGCAGTGCTAACCCTAACACCGGGGAGCTGTTTTTT.

This clonotype was counted at least ten times. The chain couples TRBV4-1 to TRBJ1-1, with D tentatively TRBD1 (6 bases). V lost 4 bases, J lost 4 bases, and 25 bases lay in between. The CDR3 runs to 18 residues. Germline loops: CDR1 MGHRA, CDR2 YSYEKL. The CDR3 region is CASSRKTGRGRVFTEAFF. CDR3 in DNA: TGCGCCAGCAGCCGCAAAACAGGGAGGGGCAGGGTCTTCACTGAAGCTTTCTTT.

This clonotype was seen many times. The J gene is TRBJ2-5, the V gene TRBV6-6; 11 bases are shared with TRBD1. Germline assignment: CDR1 MNHNY and CDR2 SVGAGI (reference sequence). The CDR3 consists of 15 residues. V trimming: 5 bases; J trimming: 3 bases; junction bases outside the gene matches: 5. Here the CDR3 DNA reads TGTGCCAGCAGTCCCCGGGACAGGGGGAAAGAGACCCAGTACTTC. This codes for CASSPRDRGKETQYF.

This clonotype was recorded many times. The V and J genes are TRBV3-1 and TRBJ2-6; 7 bases fit TRBD2. J lost 1 base, V lost 2 bases, and 2 bases had no gene match. In germline, CDR1 is LGHDT, CDR2 YNNKEL (reference sequence). This CDR3 region has 16 residues. The CDR3 sequence: CASSQRGVSGANVLTF. The CDR3 DNA reads as TGTGCCAGCAGCCAACGGGGGGTATCTGGGGCCAACGTCCTGACTTTC.

In its sample, this clonotype was seen a few times. The rearrangement links TRBV21-1 to TRBJ2-1. TRBV21-1 is designated a pseudogene. The CDR3 loop spans 15 amino acids. DNA for the CDR3: TGTGCCAGCAGCAAACGGAGACTGAGAAAGTTCCAGCAGTTCTTC. This encodes CASSKRRLRKFQQFF.

This clonotype was seen ten or more times. The chain links TRBV29-1 to TRBJ2-2, with unresolved D. Trimming took off 7 bases at V and 3 bases at J, with 15 bases between the two ends. Germline CDR1 and CDR2: SQVTM and ANQGSEA. The CDR3 sequence is 14 residues long. The CDR3 DNA reads TGCAGCGCCAAAGCAGCCCGGGACACCGGGGAGCTGTTTTTT. It yields the protein CSAKAARDTGELFF.

About this clonotype itself: A clone one base away is much larger, so this may be a read error. This chain links TRBV6-1 with TRBJ2-7; 7 positions agree with TRBD1. The V gene's germline CDR1 is MNHNS and CDR2 SASEGT. V lost 4 bases to trimming and J lost 6 bases; unmatched junction nucleotides: 6. The CDR3 length is 13 residues. For the CDR3, the DNA is TGTGCCAGCAGTGCGAGACAGGGTTGCGAGCAGTACTTC. Its translation is CASSARQGCEQYF.

This clonotype was recorded many times. CDR3 coding DNA: TGTGCCAGCAGTCGACAGGGGCTTGGGAATCAGCCCCAGCATTTT. It encodes CASSRQGLGNQPQHF. The rearrangement uses TRBV27 and TRBJ1-5, with 8 bases matching TRBD1. V was pared by 5 bases and J by 4 bases, with 7 bases of the junction left unmatched. CDR1 MNHEY and CDR2 SMNVEV come from the germline V gene (reference sequence). The length of the CDR3 is 15 residues.

This clonotype was observed many times. The V call is TRBV10-1, the J call TRBJ2-1; D is unresolved. CDR1 and CDR2 from the germline V gene are WNHNN and SYGVQD (reference sequence). The length of the CDR3 is 14 residues. Trimming shortened V by 1 base and J by 3 bases, and 7 bases separated the two germline ends. In DNA, the CDR3 is TGCGCCAGCAGTGAGTTTAGCAACTACAATGAGCAGTTCTTC. This codes for CASSEFSNYNEQFF.

This clonotype has only a few counts. This chain connects TRBV29-1 to TRBJ1-1; possible D gene TRBD1, 5 bases. There are 13 residues in the CDR3. Trimming took off 5 bases at V and 8 bases at J, with 18 bases between the two ends. Germline V lookup: CDR1 SQVTM, CDR2 ANQGSEA. In DNA form, the CDR3 reads TGCAGCGTTTCGAACGACAGAGCCATAGAAGCTTTCTTT. This codes for CSVSNDRAIEAFF.